This entry describes one T cell receptor (beta chain). Repertoires were generated with immunoSEQ multiplex PCR, while TCRdb's copy carries only in-frame clones and drops some. The sample has around 220,000 clones; around 94% are singletons. The data originate from a study of T cell responses to AZD1222 COVID-19 vaccine. Trimming shortened V by 3 bases and J by 3 bases, and 9 bases separated the two germline ends. Germline V gene data show CDR1 as LNHDA and CDR2 as SQIVND (reference sequence). The CDR3 extends over 14 amino acids. This chain links TRBV19 with TRBJ1-5; no clear D. This sequence originates from an adult who received the MenACWY meningococcal vaccine as a control. The source was peripheral blood, collected 28 days after the second dose of the MenACWY control vaccine. CDR3 DNA: TGTGCCAGTAGTATCGAGGATTTCAATCAGCCCCAGCATTTT. Protein: CASSIEDFNQPQHF.